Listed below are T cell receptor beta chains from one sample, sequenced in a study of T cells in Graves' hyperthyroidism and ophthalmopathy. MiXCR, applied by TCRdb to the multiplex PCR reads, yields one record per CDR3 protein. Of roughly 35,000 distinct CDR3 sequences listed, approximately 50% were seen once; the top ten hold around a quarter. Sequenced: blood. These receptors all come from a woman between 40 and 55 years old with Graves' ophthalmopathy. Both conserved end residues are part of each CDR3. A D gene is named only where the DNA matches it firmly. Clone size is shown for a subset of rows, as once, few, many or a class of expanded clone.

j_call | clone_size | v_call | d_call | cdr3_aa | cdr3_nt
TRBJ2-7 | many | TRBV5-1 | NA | CASSPPGARYEQYF | TGCGCCAGCAGCCCCCCAGGGGCGCGCTACGAGCAGTACTTC
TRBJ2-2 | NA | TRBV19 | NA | CASRTQGGELFF | TGTGCCAGTAGAACACAGGGAGGGGAGCTGTTTTTT
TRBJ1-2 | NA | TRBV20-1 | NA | CSASLRVLTGYTF | TGCAGTGCTTCTCTCAGGGTACTGACTGGCTACACCTTC
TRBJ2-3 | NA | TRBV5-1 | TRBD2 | CASSPRLAGDTQYF | TGCGCCAGCAGCCCCAGACTAGCGGGGGACACGCAGTATTTT
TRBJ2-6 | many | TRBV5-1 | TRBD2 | CASRLLAGGPGSGANVLTF | TGCGCCAGCAGGCTCCTAGCGGGAGGCCCTGGGTCTGGGGCCAACGTCCTGACTTTC
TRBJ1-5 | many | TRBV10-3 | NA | CAISTREGGQPQHF | TGTGCCATCAGTACCCGGGAGGGGGGGCAGCCCCAGCATTTT
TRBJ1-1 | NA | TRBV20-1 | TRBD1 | CGVRGQVIMNTEAFF | TGCGGTGTTAGAGGACAGGTTATTATGAACACTGAAGCTTTCTTT
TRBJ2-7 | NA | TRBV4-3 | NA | CTSSHVRDVGGEQYF | TGCACCAGCAGCCACGTCCGGGACGTCGGAGGCGAGCAGTACTTC
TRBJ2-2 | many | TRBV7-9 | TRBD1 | CASSIRDRNTGELFF | TGTGCCAGCAGCATCCGGGACAGGAACACCGGGGAGCTGTTTTTT
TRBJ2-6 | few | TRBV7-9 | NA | CASSSWRSGANVLTF | TGTGCCAGCAGCTCTTGGCGATCTGGGGCCAACGTCCTGACTTTC
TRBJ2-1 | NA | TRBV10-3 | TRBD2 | CAISNSGADNEQFF | TGTGCCATCAGCAATAGCGGGGCGGACAATGAGCAGTTCTTC
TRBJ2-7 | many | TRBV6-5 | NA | CASSYSIQDPYEQYF | TGTGCCAGCAGTTACTCGATACAGGATCCCTACGAGCAGTACTTC
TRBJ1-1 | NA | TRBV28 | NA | CASSSMEGGVTGAFF | TGTGCCAGCAGCTCCATGGAGGGGGGTGTTACTGGAGCTTTCTTT
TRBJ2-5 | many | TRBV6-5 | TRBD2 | CASSYSFLAAETQYF | TGTGCCAGCAGTTACTCGTTTCTAGCGGCAGAGACCCAGTACTTC
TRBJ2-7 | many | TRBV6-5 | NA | CASSYAQGAFEQYF | TGTGCCAGCAGTTATGCCCAGGGCGCGTTCGAGCAGTACTTC
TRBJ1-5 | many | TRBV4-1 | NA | CASSQEQGGNQPQHF | TGCGCCAGCAGCCAAGAACAGGGTGGCAATCAGCCCCAGCATTTT
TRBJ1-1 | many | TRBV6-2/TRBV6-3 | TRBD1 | CASSLAGQGVSEAFF | TGTGCCAGCAGTCTCGCGGGACAGGGAGTCTCTGAAGCTTTCTTT